A selection of T cell receptor beta chains follows, all from one sample in a study of Graves' ophthalmopathy and Graves' hyperthyroidism. TCRdb reprocessed the multiplex PCR reads via MiXCR and lists one record per CDR3 protein. The data show roughly 420,000 distinct CDR3 sequences, roughly 21% seen once. Sequenced material: peripheral blood. The receptors here all came from a woman aged 18-29 years with stable Graves' hyperthyroidism. Both conserved end residues are part of each CDR3. A D gene is named only where the DNA matches it firmly. Clone size, where shown, is once, few, many, or a class for clones that have expanded.

TRBD2	TRBV11-2	TRBJ2-5	.	TGTGCCAGCAGCTTAGCAACTGGGGAGGGCCAGTACTTC	CASSLATGEGQYF
.	TRBV12-3/TRBV12-4	TRBJ2-7	.	TGTGCCAGCACTCCTGGGTCCGGATACGAGCAGTACTTC	CASTPGSGYEQYF
.	TRBV6-1	TRBJ1-5	many	TGTGCCAGCAGTCCTACAGGTTTTCAGCCCCAGCATTTT	CASSPTGFQPQHF
.	TRBV12-3/TRBV12-4	TRBJ1-1	many	TGTGCCAGCAGTCTCACCCAGATGAACACTGAAGCTTTCTTT	CASSLTQMNTEAFF
TRBD1	TRBV10-3	TRBJ2-2	.	TGTGCCATCAGCGGGACAGGGCGGAGCACCGGGGAGCTGTTTTTT	CAISGTGRSTGELFF
.	TRBV5-1	TRBJ2-7	.	TGCGCCAGCAGTCAAGGGGACGGTCTTAGCTACGAGCAGTACTTC	CASSQGDGLSYEQYF
.	TRBV15	TRBJ2-7	.	TGTGCCACCAGCAGAGTGGAATTAGCGGAGACCTACGAGCAGTACTTC	CATSRVELAETYEQYF
TRBD2	TRBV7-2	TRBJ2-2	few	TGTGCCAGCAGCTTTCGGCGGGGGGACACCGGGGAGCTGTTTTTT	CASSFRRGDTGELFF
TRBD1	TRBV12-3/TRBV12-4	TRBJ1-2	many	TGTGCCAGCAGTTTAGGGGCAGGGGGCGGTTATGGCTACACCTTC	CASSLGAGGGYGYTF
.	TRBV6-2/TRBV6-3	TRBJ2-7	.	TGTGCCAGCAGTTACCAGGGAGAGCCGTACGAGCAGTACTTC	CASSYQGEPYEQYF
.	TRBV19	TRBJ1-1	.	TGTGCCAGTAGTATGGATCCGAAGTACATGAACACTGAAGCTTTCTTT	CASSMDPKYMNTEAFF
.	TRBV5-6	TRBJ1-1	many	TGTGCCAGCAGCCACCGCGGTCGGCTTCAGGGCACTGAAGCTTTCTTT	CASSHRGRLQGTEAFF
.	TRBV20-1	TRBJ2-7	many	TGCAGTGCTAGAGATCCGGGCGGACTCTCCTACGAGCAGTACTTC	CSARDPGGLSYEQYF
TRBD1	TRBV11-2	TRBJ1-1	many	TGTGCCAGCAGCCATCCCCAGCGACAGGGACAAACTGAAGCTTTCTTT	CASSHPQRQGQTEAFF